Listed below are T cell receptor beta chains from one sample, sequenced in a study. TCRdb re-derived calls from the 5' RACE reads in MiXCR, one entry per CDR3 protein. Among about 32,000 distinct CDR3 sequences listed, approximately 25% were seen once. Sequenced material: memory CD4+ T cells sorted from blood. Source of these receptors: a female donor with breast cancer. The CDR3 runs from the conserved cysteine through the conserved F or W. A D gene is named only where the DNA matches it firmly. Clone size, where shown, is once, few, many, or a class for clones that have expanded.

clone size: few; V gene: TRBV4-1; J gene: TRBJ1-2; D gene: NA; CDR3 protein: CASSQDATLPNYGYTF; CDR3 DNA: TGCGCCAGCAGCCAAGATGCAACATTACCTAACTATGGCTACACCTTC
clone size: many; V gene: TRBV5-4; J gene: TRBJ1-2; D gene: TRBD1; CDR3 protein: CASSLKGAGGYTF; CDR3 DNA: TGTGCCAGCAGCTTAAAGGGGGCAGGTGGCTACACCTTC
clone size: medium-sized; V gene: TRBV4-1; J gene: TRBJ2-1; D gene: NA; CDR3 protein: CASSQRGPLYNEQFF; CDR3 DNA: TGCGCCAGCAGCCAACGGGGACCCCTATACAATGAGCAGTTCTTC
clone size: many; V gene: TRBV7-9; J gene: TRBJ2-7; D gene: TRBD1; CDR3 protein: CASRPGQGKINEQYF; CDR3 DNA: TGTGCCAGCAGGCCGGGACAGGGGAAAATCAACGAGCAGTACTTC
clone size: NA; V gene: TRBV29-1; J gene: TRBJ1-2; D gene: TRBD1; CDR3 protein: CSVETGGGNYGYIF; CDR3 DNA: TGCAGCGTTGAGACAGGGGGCGGGAACTATGGCTACATCTTC
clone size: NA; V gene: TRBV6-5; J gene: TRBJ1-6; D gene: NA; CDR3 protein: CASSAPGLRNSPLHF; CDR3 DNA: TGTGCCAGCAGTGCCCCGGGACTTAGAAATTCACCCCTCCACTTT
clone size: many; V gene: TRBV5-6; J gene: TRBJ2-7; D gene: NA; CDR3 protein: CASAPMGSYEQYF; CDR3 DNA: TGTGCCAGCGCCCCGATGGGTTCCTACGAGCAGTACTTC
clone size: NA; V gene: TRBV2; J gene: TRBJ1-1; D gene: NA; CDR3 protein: CASSPIGDTEAFF; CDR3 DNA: TGTGCCAGCAGTCCGATCGGGGACACTGAAGCTTTCTTT
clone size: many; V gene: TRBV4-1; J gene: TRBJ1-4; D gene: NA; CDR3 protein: CASSARQVGEKLFF; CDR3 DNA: TGCGCCAGCAGCGCCCGGCAGGTTGGAGAAAAACTGTTTTTT
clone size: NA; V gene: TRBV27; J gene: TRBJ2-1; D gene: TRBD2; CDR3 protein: CASSLWGTNPAGLADEQFF; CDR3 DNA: TGTGCCAGCAGTTTATGGGGGACTAACCCAGCCGGGTTGGCGGATGAGCAGTTCTTC
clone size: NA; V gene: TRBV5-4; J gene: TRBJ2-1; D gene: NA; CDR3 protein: CASSLVGGGSYNEQFF; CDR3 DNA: TGTGCCAGCAGCTTGGTGGGGGGAGGCTCCTACAATGAGCAGTTCTTC
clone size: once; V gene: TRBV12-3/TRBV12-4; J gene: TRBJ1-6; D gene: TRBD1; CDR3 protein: CASRRRQGSSYNSPLHF; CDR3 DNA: TGTGCCAGCAGGCGGAGACAGGGGAGCTCCTATAATTCACCCCTCCACTTT
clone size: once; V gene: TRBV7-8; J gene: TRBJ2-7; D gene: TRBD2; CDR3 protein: CASSPVSREDEQYF; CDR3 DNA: TGTGCCAGCAGCCCAGTATCGCGGGAGGACGAGCAGTACTTC
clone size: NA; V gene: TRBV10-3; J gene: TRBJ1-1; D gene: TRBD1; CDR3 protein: CASSRGQGNTEAFF; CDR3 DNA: TGTGCCAGCAGCCGGGGACAGGGGAACACTGAAGCTTTCTTT
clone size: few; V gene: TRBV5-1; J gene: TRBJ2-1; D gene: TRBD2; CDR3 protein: CASILGTSGRGEQFF; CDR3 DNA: TGCGCCAGCATTCTCGGGACTAGCGGGAGAGGTGAGCAGTTCTTC
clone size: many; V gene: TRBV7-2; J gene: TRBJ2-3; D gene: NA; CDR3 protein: CASSLGPDTQYF; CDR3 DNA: TGTGCCAGCAGCTTAGGTCCTGATACGCAGTATTTT
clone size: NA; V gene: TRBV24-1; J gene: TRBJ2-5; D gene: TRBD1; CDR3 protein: CATSDFVRDRYEETQYF; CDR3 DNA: TGTGCCACCAGTGATTTCGTCCGGGACAGGTATGAAGAGACCCAGTACTTC
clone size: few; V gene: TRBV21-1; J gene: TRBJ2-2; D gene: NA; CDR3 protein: CASSKERGSGGPNTGELFF; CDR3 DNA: TGTGCCAGCAGCAAAGAAAGAGGTAGCGGGGGGCCAAACACCGGGGAGCTGTTTTTT
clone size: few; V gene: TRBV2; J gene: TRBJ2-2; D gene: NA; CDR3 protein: CASRPRARNTGELFF; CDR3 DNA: TGTGCCAGCAGGCCCCGGGCCCGTAACACCGGGGAGCTGTTTTTT
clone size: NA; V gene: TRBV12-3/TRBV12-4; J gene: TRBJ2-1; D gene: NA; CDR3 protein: CASSLWGNEQFF; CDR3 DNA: TGTGCCAGCAGTTTGTGGGGGAATGAGCAGTTCTTC
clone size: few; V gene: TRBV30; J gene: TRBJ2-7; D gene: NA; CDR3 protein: CACQDTAPYEQYF; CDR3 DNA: TGTGCCTGCCAGGATACTGCACCCTACGAGCAGTACTTC
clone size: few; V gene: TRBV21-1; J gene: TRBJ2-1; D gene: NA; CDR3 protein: CASSTRLF; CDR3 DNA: TGTGCCAGCAGCACCCGGCTCTTC
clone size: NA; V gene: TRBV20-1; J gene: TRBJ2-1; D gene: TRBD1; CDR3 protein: CSASGTGGINEQFF; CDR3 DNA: TGCAGTGCCTCCGGGACAGGGGGCATCAATGAGCAGTTCTTC